Sequencing of this TCR beta chain was carried out in a study of CD8 T cells in ankylosing spondylitis. Study-level points and caveats: Existing reports had already noted some motif variants in reactive arthritis synovial fluid and blood. The clones that were linked to disease were reported to be significantly enriched in matched synovial fluid samples from ankylosing spondylitis patients.

Preparation of TCR beta libraries was done by quantitative 5'-RACE with molecular barcodes. TCRdb recomputed calls from the 5' RACE reads with MiXCR, one row per CDR3 protein. The repertoire holds roughly 220,000 distinct CDR3 sequences, roughly a tenth seen once, with about 19% in the top ten. In the case of this clonotype: The antigen remains unidentified.

Trimming removed 1 base at V and 6 bases at J, with 9 bases between. The CDR3 has 13 amino acids. Germline CDR1 SGHTA, CDR2 FQGNSA. Source material: blood, either unsorted or a sorted T cell fraction (not recorded which). The V call is TRBV7-2, the J call TRBJ2-5; D gene unclear. This sequence originates from a male donor with ankylosing spondylitis or in good health (not recorded which). The CDR3 here is CASSLEGAQTQYF. The CDR3 DNA sequence: TGTGCCAGCAGCTTAGAGGGCGCACAGACCCAGTACTTC.